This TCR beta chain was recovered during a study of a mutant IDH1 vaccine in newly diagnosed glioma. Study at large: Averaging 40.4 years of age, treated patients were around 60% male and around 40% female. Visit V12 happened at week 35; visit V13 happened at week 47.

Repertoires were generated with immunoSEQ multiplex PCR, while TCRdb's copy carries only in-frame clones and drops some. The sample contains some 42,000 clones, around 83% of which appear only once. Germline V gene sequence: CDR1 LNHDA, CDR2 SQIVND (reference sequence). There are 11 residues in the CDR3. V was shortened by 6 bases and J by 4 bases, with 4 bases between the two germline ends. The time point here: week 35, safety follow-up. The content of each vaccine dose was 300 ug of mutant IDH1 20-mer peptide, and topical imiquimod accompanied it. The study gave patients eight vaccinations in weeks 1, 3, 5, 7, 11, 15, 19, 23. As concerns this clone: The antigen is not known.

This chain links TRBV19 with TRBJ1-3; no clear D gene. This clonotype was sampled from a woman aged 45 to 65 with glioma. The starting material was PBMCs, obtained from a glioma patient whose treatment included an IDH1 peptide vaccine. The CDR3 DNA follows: TGTGCCAGTAGGGGCGGAAACACCATATATTTT. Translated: CASRGGNTIYF.